Each of the 9 T cell receptor beta chains below was sequenced from the same sample in a study of cytomegalovirus exposure and HLA in healthy donors. 13 Jbeta primers and 60 Vbeta primers were used for the PCR. TCRdb's copy holds only in-frame clones and misses some; the assay was immunoSEQ multiplex PCR. The data show some 270,000 clones, 92% seen once. Source material: PBMCs. Receptors were obtained from a girl aged 2-15 years in good health and CMV-seronegative.

Only one count was recorded for this clone. The chain uses TRBV9 and TRBJ2-3; no clear D gene. Trimming shortened V by 0 bases and J by 2 bases, and 10 bases separated the two germline ends. The CDR3 runs to 15 residues. The germline V gene has CDR1 SGDLS and CDR2 YYNGEE. CDR3 nucleotides: TGTGCCAGCAGCGTAGCTAATCCCTTCACAGATACGCAGTATTTT. Translation gives CASSVANPFTDTQYF.

J is TRBJ2-7 and V is TRBV7-9; 9 bases are shared with TRBD1. The V gene end was trimmed by 5 bases and the J gene end by 2 bases; junction bases not matched to a gene: 7. CDR1 is SEHNR, CDR2 FQNEAQ, per germline (reference sequence). The CDR3 totals 15 residues. The CDR3 loop reads CASSLYTGGTYEQYF. In DNA form, the CDR3 reads TGTGCCAGCAGCCTTTATACAGGGGGCACCTACGAGCAGTACTTC.

The gene calls are TRBV2 and TRBJ2-5, with D possibly TRBD2 on 6 matching bases. The CDR3 covers 15 residues. V was pared by 4 bases and J by 0 bases, with 12 bases between. In germline, CDR1 is SNHLY, CDR2 FYNNEI. CDR3 nucleotide sequence: TGTGCCAGCAGTGTGGGGGGTGGGTACCAAGAGACCCAGTACTTC. It yields the protein CASSVGGGYQETQYF. Together with reference TRBV2 and TRBJ2-5, the CDR3 gives the full variable domain: EPEVTQTPSHQVTQMGQEVILRCVPISNHLYFYWYRQILGQKVEFLVSFYNNEISEKSEIFDDQFSVERPDGSNFTLKIRSTKLEDSAMYFCASSVGGGYQETQYFGPGTRLLVL.

V is TRBV5-1 and J is TRBJ2-5, with TRBD1 as a possible D gene (8 bases). There are 14 residues in the CDR3. Trimming stripped 3 bases from V and 5 bases from J, with 14 bases between. Germline V gene lookup returns CDR1 SGHRS and CDR2 YFSETQ. CDR3 region: CASSYGQGGETQYF. The CDR3 nucleotides read TGCGCCAGCAGCTATGGACAGGGAGGGGAGACCCAGTACTTC.

This chain connects TRBV15 to TRBJ2-7; D remains ambiguous. V lost 1 base to trimming and J lost 2 bases, with 6 bases between them. This CDR3 spans 13 amino acids. Germline assignment: CDR1 LNHNV and CDR2 YYDKDF (reference sequence). CDR3 sequence: CATSRVAAYEQYF. CDR3 DNA sequence: TGTGCCACCAGCAGAGTGGCTGCCTACGAGCAGTACTTC. The full variable domain, in which reference TRBV15 and TRBJ2-7 provide the parts outside the CDR3, is DAMVIQNPRYQVTQFGKPVTLSCSQTLNHNVMYWYQQKSSQAPKLLFHYYDKDFNNEADTPDNFQSRRPNTSFCFLDIRSPGLGDTAMYLCATSRVAAYEQYFGPGTRLTVT.

The rearrangement uses TRBV27 and TRBJ1-1, with D maybe TRBD1 (6 bases). Trimming took 11 bases from V and 4 from J, leaving 23 bases between them. The CDR3 has 15 amino acids. The V gene's germline CDR1 is MNHEY and CDR2 SMNVEV (reference sequence). CDR3 protein: CAVSNGVRGGTEAFF. The CDR3 DNA reads TGTGCCGTTTCGAACGGGGTTCGAGGGGGCACTGAAGCTTTCTTT.

The chain links TRBV9 to TRBJ2-1, with 10 bases aligning to TRBD2. CDR1 is SGDLS and CDR2 is YYNGEE in the germline V gene. This CDR3 comprises 15 residues. J was trimmed by 7 bases and V by 0 bases; bases with no gene match: 4. CDR3 in amino acids: CASSVGSSGRNEQFF. The CDR3 DNA sequence: TGTGCCAGCAGCGTAGGGTCTAGCGGGAGAAATGAGCAGTTCTTC.

The rearrangement uses TRBV29-1 and TRBJ2-5, with D perhaps matching TRBD1 (7 bases). The J call may be in error: the DNA end matches TRBJ2-7 better. The CDR3 contains 16 residues. Per the germline V gene, CDR1 is SQVTM and CDR2 is ANQGSEA. The CDR3 DNA sequence: TGCAGCGTTTGGGGGGATCACAGGGGCAGTTCCTACGAGCAGTACTTC. It encodes CSVWGDHRGSSYEQYF.

This clone was seen a single time. The chain is built from TRBV9 and TRBJ1-1; D gene unclear. The ends were cut back, 0 bases at V and 6 bases at J, with 9 bases in the middle. The length of the CDR3 is 13 residues. Germline CDR1 reads SGDLS; CDR2 reads YYNGEE. The CDR3 loop reads CASSVVQVPEAFF. In nucleotides, the CDR3 is TGTGCCAGCAGCGTAGTCCAGGTTCCTGAAGCTTTCTTT.